This T cell receptor beta chain was documented in a study of control samples from healthy donors and cancer patients. Produced via immunoSEQ multiplex PCR; TCRdb's table is partial and in-frame only. The sample has about 140,000 clones; around 94% are singletons. The V end was cut by 1 base, the J end by 3 bases, with 18 bases between. This CDR3 region has 17 residues. Germline CDR1 reads LGHNA; CDR2 reads YSLEER. The chain joins TRBV4-3 to TRBJ1-2, with a possible D match to TRBD1 (5 bases). What was sequenced was blood. This TCR was recovered from a man in his forties in good health. The CDR3 DNA follows: TGCGCCAGCAGCCAAGGAGTCGAGGCAGGGAGGGACTATGGCTACACCTTC. Its translation: CASSQGVEAGRDYGYTF.